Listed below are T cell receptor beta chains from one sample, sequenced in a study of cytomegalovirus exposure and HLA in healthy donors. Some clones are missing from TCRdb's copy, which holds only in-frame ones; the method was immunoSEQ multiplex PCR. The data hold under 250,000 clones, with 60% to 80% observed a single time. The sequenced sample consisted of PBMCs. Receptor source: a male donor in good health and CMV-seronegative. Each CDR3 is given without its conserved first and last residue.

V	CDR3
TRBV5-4	ASSLGGTNEKLF
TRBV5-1	ASSLASSYEQY
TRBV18	ASSPRRDGYT
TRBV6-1	ASSLQQGDEQY
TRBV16	ASSQSISSGRGAFMNTEAF
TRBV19	ASSINTGALYNEQF
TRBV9	ASNPGDYPSYEQY
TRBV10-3	AISESKGELF
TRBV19	ASSISRRNTGELF
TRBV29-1	SVEAGGTEAF
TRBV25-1	ASSDTGQGQAF
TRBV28	ASSFNRGPEAF
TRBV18	ASSLQRQASWLF
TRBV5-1	ASSFQENTEAF
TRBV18	ASSPEGTEAF
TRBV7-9	ASSEAGTQEQF
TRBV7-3	ASSSGGLAGVETQY
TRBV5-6	ASSLGAGENIQY
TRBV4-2	ASSRLSGGNQPQH
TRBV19	ASQGQGGSYEQY
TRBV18	ASSQNPGSYEQY
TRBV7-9	ASSLGGGVGQPQH
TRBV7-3	ASSTPGQAVCEQY
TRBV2	ASSEAGVGNTIY
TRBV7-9	SSSLGVRTSGAYEQY
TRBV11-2	ASTWTSGRVTGELF
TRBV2	ASSRTAGLSGNTIY
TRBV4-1	ASSQARQPTDTQY
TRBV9	ASSRLDRGENTIY
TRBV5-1	ASSLEGGWSGGTEAF
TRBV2	ASSAAGGSTDTQY
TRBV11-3	ASSFRSPSSYEQY
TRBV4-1	ASSQDLSRGYGYT
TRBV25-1	ASSVLGGADSGNTIY
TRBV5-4	ASSLGGASTDTQY
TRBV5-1	ASSLVRAGSDEKLF
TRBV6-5	ASSYDRGNEKLF
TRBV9	ASSPSGLITDTQY
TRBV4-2	ASSQGGGTSYNEQF
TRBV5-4	ASSFGTGAGELF
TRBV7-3	ASSFGTGELF
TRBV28	ASSLAGVIDEQF
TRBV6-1	ASTLAGGGTDTQY
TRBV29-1	SVVVGWEQY
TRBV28	ASSREISQQF
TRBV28	ASSLYRVGEQY
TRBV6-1	ASSVNGRVPDFPGDNTIY
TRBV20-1	SVKRIYEQY
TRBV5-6	ASSRAGMSPEAF
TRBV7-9	ASSEQGMGEAF
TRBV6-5	ASSSQGETEAF
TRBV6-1	ASSAAFPGQGGYEQY
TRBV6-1	ASSDGGRAYEQY